The present TCR beta chain was sequenced within a study of OX40 agonist ivuxolimab in advanced cancers. At the level of the study: Treatment of patients was with ivuxolimab, an agonistic anti-OX40 (CD134) antibody. With a range of roughly 20 to 85, age averaged approximately 60 years, and about 80% were male.

Trimming took 2 bases from V and 5 from J, leaving 15 bases between them. The CDR3 consists of 15 residues. Germline V gene sequence: CDR1 SNHLY, CDR2 FYNNEI. Study results and caveats: At doses 0.1 to 3.0 mg/kg, CD4+ and CD8+ clones expanded.

The table came from immunoSEQ multiplex PCR; TCRdb's copy has only in-frame clones and leaves some out. In the table there are roughly 86,000 clones, about 90% of which are singletons. The table lists this clone with a count of one. Its antigen is unidentified. The clonotype originates from an adult with an advanced solid tumor such as melanoma, head and neck, liver or kidney cancer. The chain couples TRBV2 to TRBJ2-5; possible D gene TRBD2, 5 bases. The sample consisted of CD4+ or CD8+ T cells sorted from blood, taken in a trial of the OX40 agonist ivuxolimab. DNA of the CDR3: TGTGCCAGCAGTGAAAACTTCTCGGGGAAGGAGACCCAGTACTTC. It specifies CASSENFSGKETQYF.